Below, one T cell receptor (beta chain) is given with its context. Its specificity is not known. This sample was taken from a study of cytomegalovirus exposure and HLA in healthy donors. This CDR3 is 14 amino acids long. The germline gives CDR1 WNHNN, CDR2 SYGVQD (reference sequence). V lost 2 bases and J 4 bases, leaving 10 bases between the germline ends. General study results and limits: In an earlier analysis, about 87% or about 30%: the productive usage of most TCR beta V segments. Reports showed the classifier diagnosing cytomegalovirus status with high specificity and sensitivity. A later analysis associated approximately 17,000 TCR beta sequences with HLA alleles at a 0.05 false discovery rate. Later analysis identified a missense DCLRE1C variant that was linked to TCR beta V- and J-gene trimming.

The PCR used 60 Vbeta and 13 Jbeta primers. Data came from immunoSEQ multiplex PCR; TCRdb stores just in-frame clones and leaves some out. The table shows more than 95,000 clones, with about 80% occurring only once. This chain connects TRBV10-1 to TRBJ2-3; D is possibly TRBD2 (5 bases). Specimen: PBMCs. The sequence was obtained from a young man in good health and CMV-seronegative. The DNA for the CDR3 is TGCGCCAGCAGTGAGAGGAGGATCGCAGATACGCAGTATTTT. Amino acids: CASSERRIADTQYF.